This T cell receptor beta chain was recovered during a study of early T cells in non-severe SARS-CoV-2 infection (dated by TCRdb to the early 2020s). Regarding the complete study: Because TCR sequencing relied on bulk RNA taken from unsorted whole blood, pairing of alpha and beta chains was not possible.

The investigation overall reported the following: VDJdb matching was skewed toward anti-spike CD8 responses, so virus-specific expansions were likely underestimated and private and CD4 specificities were missed.

The library was prepared using 5' RACE. Sequencing instrument: NextSeq 500. In the TCR library protocol, unique molecular identifiers were attached to individual cDNA molecules to correct for PCR bias and sequencing error. Sequencing covered both TCR alpha and beta chains, and within each sample the abundances of alpha and beta sequences were tightly co-correlated. The study's processing was this. Decombinator V4 was used to perform V gene, J gene and CDR3 annotation of TCR sequences. TCRs were defined as expanded if a significant change between any two time points was detected under a Poisson model with p below 0.0001. Abundances of TCRs were expressed as counts per million after normalisation to the total number of TCRs sequenced in each sample. MAIT TCRs were defined by TRAV1-2 paired with TRAJ12, TRAJ20 or TRAJ33, and iNKT TCRs by TRAV10 paired with TRAJ18. VDJdb, accessed 1 November 2021, was searched for CMV, EBV and SARS-CoV-2 annotated TCRs, excluding TCRs annotated for multiple antigens. TCRdb took the public reads, trimmed them with fastp at Q25, ran MiXCR for clone calling and kept in-frame beta chains. Each CDR3 protein appears once, grouped with its most common genes and DNA. TCRdb, not the original authors, processed these V and J calls. This sample comprises 85,000 to 100,000 distinct CDR3 sequences, 9.5% to 12% of them detected only once. Around 5.4% of the sample goes to the ten largest clones.

About this clonotype itself: Its antigen is not yet known. No much larger clone exists at a distance of one base, and base qualities are not known.

The germline V gene yields MGHRA for CDR1 and YSYEKL for CDR2. The CDR3 covers 14 residues, taking in both the cysteine and the phenylalanine. Solely the CDR3 DNA is kept, with 42 bases framed from the first base. A distance of 11 bases separates the germline ends of V and J, which lose 0 bases and 7 bases respectively. Set within a cohort of healthcare workers in London, UK, this nested case-control study involved weekly PCR testing of nasopharyngeal swabs along with blood sampling. Healthcare workers were recruited between 23 and 31 March 2020, during the week of the UK lockdown, and were followed weekly for up to about 15 weeks.

The receptor was derived from an adult who was a healthcare worker with PCR-confirmed SARS-CoV-2 infection or an uninfected control (not recorded which). Sequencing used whole blood. The V gene is TRBV4-1 and the J gene is TRBJ2-3; D gene: possibly TRBD2, on 5 matching bases. DNA sequence: TGCGCCAGCAGCCAAGACGCGGCGGACTATACGCAGTATTTT. It translates to CASSQDAADYTQYF.